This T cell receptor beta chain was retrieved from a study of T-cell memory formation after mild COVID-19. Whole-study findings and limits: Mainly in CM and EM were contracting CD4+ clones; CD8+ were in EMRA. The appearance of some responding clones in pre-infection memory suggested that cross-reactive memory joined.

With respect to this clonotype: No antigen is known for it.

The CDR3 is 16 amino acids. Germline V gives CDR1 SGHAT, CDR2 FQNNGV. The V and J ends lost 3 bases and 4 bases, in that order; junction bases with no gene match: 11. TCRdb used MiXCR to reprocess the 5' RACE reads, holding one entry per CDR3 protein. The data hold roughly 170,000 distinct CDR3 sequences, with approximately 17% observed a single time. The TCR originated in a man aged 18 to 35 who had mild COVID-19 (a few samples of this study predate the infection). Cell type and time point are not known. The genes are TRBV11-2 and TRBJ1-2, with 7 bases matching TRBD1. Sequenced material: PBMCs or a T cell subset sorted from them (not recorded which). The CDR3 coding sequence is TGTGCCAGCAGCTTCACATCCGGGACAGCCCTCTATGGCTACACCTTC. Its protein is CASSFTSGTALYGYTF.